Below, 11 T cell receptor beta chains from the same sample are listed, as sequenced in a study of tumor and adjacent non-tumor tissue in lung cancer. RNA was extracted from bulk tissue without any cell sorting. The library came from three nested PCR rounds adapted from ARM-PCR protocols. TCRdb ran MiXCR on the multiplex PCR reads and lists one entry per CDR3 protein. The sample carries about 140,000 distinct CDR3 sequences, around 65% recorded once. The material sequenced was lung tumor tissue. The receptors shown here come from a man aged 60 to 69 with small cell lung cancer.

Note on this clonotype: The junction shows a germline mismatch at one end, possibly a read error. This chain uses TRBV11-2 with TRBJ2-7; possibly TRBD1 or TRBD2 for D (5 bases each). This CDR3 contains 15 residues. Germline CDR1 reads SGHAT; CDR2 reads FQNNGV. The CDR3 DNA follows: TGTGACAGCAGCCGGACCGGGGCAGGGAGATACGAGCAGTACTTC. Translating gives CDSSRTGAGRYEQYF.

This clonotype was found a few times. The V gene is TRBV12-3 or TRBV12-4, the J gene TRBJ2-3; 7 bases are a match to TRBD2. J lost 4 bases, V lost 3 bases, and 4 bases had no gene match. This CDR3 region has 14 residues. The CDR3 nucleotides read TGTGCCAGCAGTTTGGCGGGAGAATCAGATACGCAGTATTTT. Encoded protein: CASSLAGESDTQYF.

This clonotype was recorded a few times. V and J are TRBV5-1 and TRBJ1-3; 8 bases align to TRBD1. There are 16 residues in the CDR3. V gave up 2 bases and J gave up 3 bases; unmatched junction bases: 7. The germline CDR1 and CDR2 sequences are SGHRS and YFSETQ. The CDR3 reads CASSLGQGAIGNTIYF. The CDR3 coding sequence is TGCGCCAGCAGCTTAGGGCAGGGGGCCATTGGAAACACCATATATTTT.

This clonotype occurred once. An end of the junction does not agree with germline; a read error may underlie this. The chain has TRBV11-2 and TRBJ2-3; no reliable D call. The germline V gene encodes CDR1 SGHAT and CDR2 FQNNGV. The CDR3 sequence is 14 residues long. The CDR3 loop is CTSSLGPGGDTQDF. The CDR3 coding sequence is TGTACCAGCAGCTTAGGTCCGGGCGGAGATACGCAGGATTTT.

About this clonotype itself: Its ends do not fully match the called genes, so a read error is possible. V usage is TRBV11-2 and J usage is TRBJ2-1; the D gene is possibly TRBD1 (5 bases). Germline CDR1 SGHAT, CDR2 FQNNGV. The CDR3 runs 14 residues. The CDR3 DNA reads TGTGCCAGCCAGAATCGGCAGGGCGAGAATGCGCAGTTCTTC. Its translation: CASQNRQGENAQFF.

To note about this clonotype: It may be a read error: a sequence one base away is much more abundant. For the CDR3, the DNA is TGCAGTGCTACTAGGCGGAGGCCCTGGAATGAGCAGTTCTTC. It yields the protein CSATRRRPWNEQFF. This chain joins TRBV20-1 and TRBJ2-1; maybe TRBD2 (5 bases). V lost 4 bases and J lost 7, with 17 bases in between. The CDR3 sequence is 14 residues long. In germline, CDR1 is DFQATT, CDR2 SNEGSKA (reference sequence).

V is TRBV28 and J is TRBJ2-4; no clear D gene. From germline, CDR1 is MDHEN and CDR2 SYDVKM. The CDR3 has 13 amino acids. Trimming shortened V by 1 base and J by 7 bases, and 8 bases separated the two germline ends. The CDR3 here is CASSLFDRNIQYF. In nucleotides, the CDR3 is TGTGCCAGCAGTTTATTCGACCGGAACATTCAGTACTTC.

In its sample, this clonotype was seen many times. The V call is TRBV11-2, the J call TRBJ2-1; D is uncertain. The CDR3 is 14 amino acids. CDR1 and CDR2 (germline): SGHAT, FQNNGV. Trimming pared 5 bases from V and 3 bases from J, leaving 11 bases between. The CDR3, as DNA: TGTGCCAGCAGCACGGGCCCAAACTACAATGAGCAGTTCTTC. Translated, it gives CASSTGPNYNEQFF.

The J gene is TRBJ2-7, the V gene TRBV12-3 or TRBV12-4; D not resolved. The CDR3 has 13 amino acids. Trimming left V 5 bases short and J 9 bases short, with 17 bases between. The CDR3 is CASSQMTSHGQYF. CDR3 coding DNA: TGTGCCAGCAGTCAGATGACCAGCCACGGGCAGTACTTC.

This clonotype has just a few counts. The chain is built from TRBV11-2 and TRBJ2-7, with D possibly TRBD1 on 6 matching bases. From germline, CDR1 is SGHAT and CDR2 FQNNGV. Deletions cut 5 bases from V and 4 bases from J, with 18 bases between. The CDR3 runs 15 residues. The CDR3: CASSRAGTWGYEQYF. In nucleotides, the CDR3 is TGTGCCAGCAGCCGGGCCGGGACATGGGGATACGAGCAGTACTTC.

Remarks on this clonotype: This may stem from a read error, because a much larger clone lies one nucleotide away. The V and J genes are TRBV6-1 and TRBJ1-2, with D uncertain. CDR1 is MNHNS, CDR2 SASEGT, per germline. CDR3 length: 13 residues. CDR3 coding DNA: TGTACCAGCAGTGAAGCGGCCCCAAGTGGCTACACCTTC. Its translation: CTSSEAAPSGYTF.